This T cell receptor (beta chain) originates from a study of graft-versus-host responses after intestinal transplantation. Study at large: Anti-thymocyte globulin induction was given to all recipients, followed by tacrolimus and steroids for approximately three years.

CDR1 is SNHLY, CDR2 FYNNEI, per germline. V lost 1 base, J lost 0 bases, and 15 bases lay in between. The CDR3 length is 17 residues. On this clone: The antigen is undetermined.

Data came from immunoSEQ multiplex PCR; TCRdb stores just in-frame clones and leaves some out. The sample contains tens of thousands of clones, approximately 94% of which appear only once. This specimen was unstimulated CD4+ T cells sorted from spleen or lymph node cells, taken before transplant. The V and J genes are TRBV2 and TRBJ1-1; D is undetermined. The TCR comes from a human donor who was the organ donor for an intestinal transplant. Written as DNA, the CDR3 is TGTGCCAGCAGTGAAGAGAATTGGGGTTTCATGAACACTGAAGCTTTCTTT. Its translation is CASSEENWGFMNTEAFF.